This T cell receptor beta chain was profiled in a study of blood T cell repertoires in COVID-19. The study drew participants aged about 18 to 90 years from about two dozen US areas. Up to 2 weeks before entering the study, exposed participants had met a COVID-19 case. The CDR3 sequence is 15 residues long. Germline V gives CDR1 SGHAT, CDR2 FQNNGV. The trim removed 5 bases at V and 7 bases at J, leaving 7 bases unmatched. Per the original methods: Researchers report that nucleated cell counts were estimated from reference gene primer amplification. Produced via immunoSEQ multiplex PCR; TCRdb's table is partial and in-frame only. V and J calls and clone size come straight from that table; D and trimming were deduced from the DNA. The sample includes around 250,000 clones, 75% to 95% of them seen just once.

The TCR comes from a man aged 35-49 years who had been exposed to COVID-19. Specimen: PBMCs or T cells enriched from blood (not recorded which). This chain connects TRBV11-2 to TRBJ1-4; 10 bases fit TRBD1. CDR3: CASSGTGTGAEKLFF. Here the CDR3 DNA reads TGTGCCAGCAGCGGAACCGGGACAGGGGCTGAAAAACTGTTTTTT.